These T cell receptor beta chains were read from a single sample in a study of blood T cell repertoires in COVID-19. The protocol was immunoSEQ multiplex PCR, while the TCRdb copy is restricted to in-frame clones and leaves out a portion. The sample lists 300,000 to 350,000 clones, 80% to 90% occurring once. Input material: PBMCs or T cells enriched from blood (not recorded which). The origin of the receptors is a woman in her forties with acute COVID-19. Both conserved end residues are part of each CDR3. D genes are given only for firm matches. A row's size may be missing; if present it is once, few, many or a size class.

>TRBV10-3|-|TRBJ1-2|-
CAISESLAANYGYTF
TGTGCCATCAGTGAGTCTTTGGCAGCTAACTATGGCTACACCTTC
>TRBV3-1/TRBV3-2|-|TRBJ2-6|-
CASSQYYITGANVLTF
TGTGCCAGCAGCCAATATTACATTACTGGGGCCAACGTCCTGACTTTC
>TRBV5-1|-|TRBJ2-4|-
CASSLVLGAALAKNIQYF
TGCGCCAGCAGCTTGGTCTTGGGCGCCGCACTAGCCAAAAACATTCAGTACTTC
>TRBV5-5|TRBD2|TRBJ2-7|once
CASSHRRLAGYEQYF
TGTGCCAGCAGCCATCGACGACTAGCGGGCTACGAGCAGTACTTC
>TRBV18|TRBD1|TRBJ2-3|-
CASSPDRGRRSDTQYF
TGTGCCAGCTCACCAGACAGGGGGCGGAGATCAGATACGCAGTATTTT
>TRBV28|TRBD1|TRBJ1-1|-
CASKIGQGNAEAFF
TGTGCCAGCAAAATAGGACAGGGGAACGCTGAAGCTTTCTTT
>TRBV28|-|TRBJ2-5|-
CASSPLQGETQYF
TGTGCCAGCAGTCCCCTCCAGGGGGAGACCCAGTACTTC
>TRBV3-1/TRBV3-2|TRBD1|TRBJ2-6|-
CASSQWPGGTSGANVLTF
TGTGCCAGCAGCCAATGGCCAGGGGGAACCTCTGGGGCCAACGTCCTGACTTTC
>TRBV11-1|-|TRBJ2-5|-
CASSLAGVGETQYF
TGTGCCAGCAGCTTAGCAGGGGTTGGAGAGACCCAGTACTTC
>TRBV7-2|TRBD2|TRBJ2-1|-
CASSFGRLAGVNEQFF
TGTGCCAGCAGCTTTGGTAGGCTAGCGGGGGTCAATGAGCAGTTCTTC
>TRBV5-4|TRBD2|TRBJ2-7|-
CASSLGGLGLSYEQYF
TGTGCCAGCAGCTTGGGGGGACTAGGTCTGTCCTACGAGCAGTACTTC
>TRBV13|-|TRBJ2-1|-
CASSGRRGKVYNEQFF
TGTGCCAGCAGCGGGAGGCGTGGCAAAGTTTACAATGAGCAGTTCTTC
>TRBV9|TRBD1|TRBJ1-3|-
CASSVNDRDLFGNTIYF
TGTGCCAGCAGCGTAAACGACAGGGATTTATTTGGAAACACCATATATTTT
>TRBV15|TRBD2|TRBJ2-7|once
CATSRSPGREEYEQYF
TGTGCCACCAGCAGATCCCCCGGGAGGGAAGAGTACGAGCAGTACTTC
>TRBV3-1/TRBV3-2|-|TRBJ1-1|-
CASSPNPGQGTEAFF
TGTGCCAGCAGCCCAAATCCAGGTCAGGGGACTGAAGCTTTCTTT
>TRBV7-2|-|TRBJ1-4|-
CASSLSSGSEKLFF
TGTGCCAGCAGCTTATCGTCGGGAAGCGAAAAACTGTTTTTT
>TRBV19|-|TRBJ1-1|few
CASSTQGGRNTEAFF
TGTGCCAGTAGTACCCAGGGAGGAAGGAACACTGAAGCTTTCTTT
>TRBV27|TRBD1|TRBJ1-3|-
CASSIGTGTSGNTIYF
TGTGCCAGCAGTATCGGGACAGGAACCTCTGGAAACACCATATATTTT
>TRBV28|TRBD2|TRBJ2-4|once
CASSPPLAGGLAKNIQYF
TGTGCCAGCAGTCCGCCCTTAGCGGGAGGGCTGGCCAAAAACATTCAGTACTTC
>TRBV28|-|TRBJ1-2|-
CASIVGGGVGYTF
TGTGCCAGCATAGTTGGGGGGGGAGTTGGCTACACCTTC
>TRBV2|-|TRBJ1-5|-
CASSAEWLGNQPQHF
TGTGCCAGCAGTGCCGAATGGCTTGGCAATCAGCCCCAGCATTTT
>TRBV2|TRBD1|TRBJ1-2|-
CASSERGTGAFGYTF
TGTGCCAGCAGTGAACGTGGGACAGGGGCCTTTGGCTACACCTTC
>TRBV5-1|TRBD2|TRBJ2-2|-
CASTFLAGNQGTGELFF
TGCGCCAGCACGTTTCTAGCGGGGAATCAGGGCACCGGGGAGCTGTTTTTT
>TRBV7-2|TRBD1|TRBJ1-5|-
CASSLTGTGRQPQHF
TGTGCCAGCAGCTTAACGGGGACAGGTCGTCAGCCCCAGCATTTT
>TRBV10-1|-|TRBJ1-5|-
CASSESKGNNQPQHF
TGCGCCAGCAGTGAGTCGAAGGGGAACAATCAGCCCCAGCATTTT
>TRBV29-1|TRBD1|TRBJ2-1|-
CSVTGTGSINEQFF
TGCAGCGTTACCGGGACAGGGTCTATCAATGAGCAGTTCTTC
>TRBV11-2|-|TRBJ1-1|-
CASSGHKSMNTEAFF
TGTGCCAGCAGCGGACACAAGAGCATGAACACTGAAGCTTTCTTT
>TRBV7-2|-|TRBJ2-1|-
CASSLRIGEQFF
TGTGCCAGCAGCTTGCGGATTGGTGAGCAGTTCTTC
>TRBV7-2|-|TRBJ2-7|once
CASSLLALYEQYF
TGTGCCAGCAGCTTACTAGCGCTCTACGAGCAGTACTTC
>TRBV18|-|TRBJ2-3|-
CASSPAARPTFTDTQYF
TGTGCCAGCTCACCGGCGGCTAGACCCACATTCACAGATACGCAGTATTTT
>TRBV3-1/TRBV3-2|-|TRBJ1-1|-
CASSQDIVLGHSNTEAFF
TGTGCCAGCAGCCAAGATATTGTCTTGGGACACTCGAACACTGAAGCTTTCTTT
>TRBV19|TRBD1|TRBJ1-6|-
CASSTQGAVGSPLHF
TGTGCCAGTAGTACACAGGGGGCTGTGGGATCACCCCTCCACTTT
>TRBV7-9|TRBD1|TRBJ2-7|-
CASSPTGGAYEQYF
TGTGCCAGCAGCCCAACAGGGGGCGCCTACGAGCAGTACTTC
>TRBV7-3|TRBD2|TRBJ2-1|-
CASSFTPIAGRRDEQFF
TGTGCCAGCAGCTTTACCCCCATAGCGGGAAGGAGGGATGAGCAGTTCTTC
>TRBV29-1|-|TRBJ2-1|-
CSALTGYNEQFF
TGCAGCGCCCTTACAGGGTACAATGAGCAGTTCTTC
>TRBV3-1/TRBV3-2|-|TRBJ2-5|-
CASSQGDSTLQETQYF
TGTGCCAGCAGCCAAGGGGACTCAACCTTACAAGAGACCCAGTACTTC
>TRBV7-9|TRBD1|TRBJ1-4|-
CASSFGQGPLTNEKLFF
TGTGCCAGCAGCTTCGGACAGGGGCCCCTAACTAATGAAAAACTGTTTTTT
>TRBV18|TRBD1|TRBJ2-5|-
CASSPMGQGGQETQYF
TGTGCCAGCTCACCTATGGGACAGGGGGGCCAAGAGACCCAGTACTTC
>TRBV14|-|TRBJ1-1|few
CASSWGGNTEAFF
TGTGCCAGCAGTTGGGGGGGTAACACTGAAGCTTTCTTT
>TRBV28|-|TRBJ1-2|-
CASSPGLVYGYTF
TGTGCCAGCTCACCGGGACTTGTCTATGGCTACACCTTC
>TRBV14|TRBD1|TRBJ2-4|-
CASSKRTGGAAKNIQYF
TGTGCCAGCAGCAAACGGACAGGGGGCGCTGCCAAAAACATTCAGTACTTC
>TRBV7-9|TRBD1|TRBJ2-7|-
CASSRGQTSEQYF
TGTGCCAGCAGCAGGGGACAGACTTCCGAGCAGTACTTC
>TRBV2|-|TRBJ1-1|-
CASSEAAGRKNTEAFF
TGTGCCAGCAGTGAAGCGGCAGGGAGGAAAAACACTGAAGCTTTCTTT
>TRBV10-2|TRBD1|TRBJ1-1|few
CASKGQGNTEAFF
TGCGCCAGCAAAGGACAGGGGAACACTGAAGCTTTCTTT
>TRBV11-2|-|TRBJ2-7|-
CASSLGGRVYEQYF
TGTGCCAGCAGCTTAGGAGGCAGAGTATACGAGCAGTACTTC
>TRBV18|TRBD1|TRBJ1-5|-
CASASSGTVNQPQHF
TGTGCCAGCGCTAGCTCCGGGACAGTCAATCAGCCCCAGCATTTT
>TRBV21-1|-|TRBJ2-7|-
CASRWTSTQYF
TGTGCCAGCAGATGGACTAGCACGCAGTACTTC
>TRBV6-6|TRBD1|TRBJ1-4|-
CASSPTGIPSTNEKLFF
TGTGCCAGCAGTCCGACAGGGATACCGTCAACTAATGAAAAACTGTTTTTT
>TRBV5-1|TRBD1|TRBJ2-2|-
CASSAAPRRTGNTGELFF
TGCGCCAGCAGCGCAGCCCCACGCCGGACAGGAAACACCGGGGAGCTGTTTTTT
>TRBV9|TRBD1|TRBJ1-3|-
CASSGSTGAGNTIYF
TGTGCCAGCAGCGGCTCTACAGGGGCTGGAAACACCATATATTTT
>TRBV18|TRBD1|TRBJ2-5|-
CASSPGDRGYETQYF
TGTGCCAGCTCACCAGGGGACAGGGGTTATGAGACCCAGTACTTC
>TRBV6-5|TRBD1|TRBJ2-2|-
CATTGQGRTGELFF
TGTGCCACCACAGGACAGGGGAGGACCGGGGAGCTGTTTTTT
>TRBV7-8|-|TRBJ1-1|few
CASSYQDRAGEAFF
TGTGCCAGCAGTTACCAAGACAGAGCAGGTGAAGCTTTCTTT
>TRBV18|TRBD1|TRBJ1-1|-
CASSPQGLNTEAFF
TGTGCCAGCTCCCCACAGGGGTTAAACACTGAAGCTTTCTTT